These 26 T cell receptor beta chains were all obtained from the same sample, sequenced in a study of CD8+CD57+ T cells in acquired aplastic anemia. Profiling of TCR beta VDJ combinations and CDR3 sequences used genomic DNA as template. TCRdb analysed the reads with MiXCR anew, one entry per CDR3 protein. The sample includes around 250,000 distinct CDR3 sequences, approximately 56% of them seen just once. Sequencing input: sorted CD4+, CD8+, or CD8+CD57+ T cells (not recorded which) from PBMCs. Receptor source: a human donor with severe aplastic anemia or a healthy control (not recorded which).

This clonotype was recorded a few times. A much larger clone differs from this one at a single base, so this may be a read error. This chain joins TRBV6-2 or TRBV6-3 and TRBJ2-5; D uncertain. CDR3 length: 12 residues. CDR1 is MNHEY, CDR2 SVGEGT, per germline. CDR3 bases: TGTGCCAGCGGTTATCCGAGAGAGACCCAGTACTTC. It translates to CASGYPRETQYF.

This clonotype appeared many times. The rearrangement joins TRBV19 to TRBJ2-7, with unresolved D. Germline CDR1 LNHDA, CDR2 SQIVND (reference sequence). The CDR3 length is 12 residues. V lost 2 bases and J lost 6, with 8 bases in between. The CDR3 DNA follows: TGTGCCAGTAGTATAAGCCCCTCCGAGCAGTACTTC. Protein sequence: CASSISPSEQYF.

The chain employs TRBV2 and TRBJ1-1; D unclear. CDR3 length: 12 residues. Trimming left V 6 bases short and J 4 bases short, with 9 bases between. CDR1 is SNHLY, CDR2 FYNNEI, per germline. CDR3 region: CASRAWGTEAFF. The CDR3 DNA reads TGTGCCAGCAGGGCCTGGGGCACTGAAGCTTTCTTT.

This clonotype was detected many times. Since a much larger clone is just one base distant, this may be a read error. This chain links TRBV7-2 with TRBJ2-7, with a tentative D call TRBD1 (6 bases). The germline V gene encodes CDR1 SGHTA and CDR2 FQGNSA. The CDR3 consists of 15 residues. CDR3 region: CASSLSWTADYEQCF. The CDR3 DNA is TGTGCCAGCAGCTTATCGTGGACAGCCGACTACGAGCAGTGCTTC.

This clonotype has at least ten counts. This CDR3 is CASSQEDRGTEAFF. Here the CDR3 DNA reads TGCGCCAGCAGCCAAGAAGACAGGGGTACTGAAGCTTTCTTT. The chain employs TRBV4-3 and TRBJ1-1; 8 nucleotides line up with TRBD1. Germline-derived CDR1 and CDR2 are LGHNA and YSLEER. This CDR3 has 14 amino acids. V dropped 0 bases and J dropped 5; count of bases not matched to a gene: 2.

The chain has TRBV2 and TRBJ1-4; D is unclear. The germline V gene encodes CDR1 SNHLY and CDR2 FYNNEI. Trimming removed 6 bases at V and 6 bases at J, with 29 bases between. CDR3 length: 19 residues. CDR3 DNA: TGTGCCAGCAGAGACCAATTGAGGGCCACAAGGAGGGTGGATGAAAAACTGTTTTTT. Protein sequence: CASRDQLRATRRVDEKLFF.

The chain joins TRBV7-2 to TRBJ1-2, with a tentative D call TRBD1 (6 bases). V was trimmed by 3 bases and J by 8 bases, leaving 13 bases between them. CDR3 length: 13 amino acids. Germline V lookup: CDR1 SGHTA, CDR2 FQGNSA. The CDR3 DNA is TGTGCCAGCAGCTTCAAGGGGGTTTTAGGCTACACCTTC. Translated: CASSFKGVLGYTF.

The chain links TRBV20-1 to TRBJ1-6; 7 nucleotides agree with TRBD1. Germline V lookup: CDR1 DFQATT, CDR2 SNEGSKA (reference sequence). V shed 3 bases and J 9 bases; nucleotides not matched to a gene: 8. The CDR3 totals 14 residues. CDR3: CSARRGQSTSPLHF. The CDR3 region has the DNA TGCAGTGCTAGGAGGGGACAGAGTACTTCACCCCTCCACTTT.

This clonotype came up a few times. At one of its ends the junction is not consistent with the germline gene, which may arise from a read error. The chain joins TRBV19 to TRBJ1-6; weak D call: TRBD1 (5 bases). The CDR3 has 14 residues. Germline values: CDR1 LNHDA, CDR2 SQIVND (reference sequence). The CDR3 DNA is TGTGCCAGTAGTACCGGGACCGGTAGTTCACCACTCCACTTT. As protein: CASSTGTGSSPLHF.

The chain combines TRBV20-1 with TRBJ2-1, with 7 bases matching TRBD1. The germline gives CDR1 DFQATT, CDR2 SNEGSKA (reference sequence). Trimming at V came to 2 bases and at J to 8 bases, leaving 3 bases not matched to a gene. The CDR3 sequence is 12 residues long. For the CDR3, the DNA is TGCAGTGCTAGAACCCAGGGGGATGAGCAGTTCTTC. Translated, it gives CSARTQGDEQFF.

The CDR3 loop reads CSAPPLLGGLGHEQYF. As DNA, the CDR3 is TGCAGTGCACCTCCTTTGTTAGGGGGCTTAGGACACGAGCAGTACTTC. V is TRBV20-1 and J is TRBJ2-7; 7 nucleotides line up with TRBD1. V was clipped by 6 bases and J by 5 bases; unmatched bases: 19. Per germline, CDR1 DFQATT and CDR2 SNEGSKA (reference sequence). This CDR3 comprises 16 residues.

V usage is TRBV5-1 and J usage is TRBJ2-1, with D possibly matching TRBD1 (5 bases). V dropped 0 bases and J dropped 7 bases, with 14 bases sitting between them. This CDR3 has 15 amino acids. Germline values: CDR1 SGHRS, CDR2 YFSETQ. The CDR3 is CASSLEGQGTNEQFF. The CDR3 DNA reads TGCGCCAGCAGCTTGGAGGGCCAGGGAACGAATGAGCAGTTCTTC.

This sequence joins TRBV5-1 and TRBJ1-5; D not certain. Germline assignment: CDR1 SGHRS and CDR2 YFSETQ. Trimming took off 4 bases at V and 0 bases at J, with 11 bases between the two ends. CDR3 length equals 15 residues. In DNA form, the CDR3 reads TGCGCCAGCAGCCCAATGGACGGTAGCAATCAGCCCCAGCATTTT. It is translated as CASSPMDGSNQPQHF.

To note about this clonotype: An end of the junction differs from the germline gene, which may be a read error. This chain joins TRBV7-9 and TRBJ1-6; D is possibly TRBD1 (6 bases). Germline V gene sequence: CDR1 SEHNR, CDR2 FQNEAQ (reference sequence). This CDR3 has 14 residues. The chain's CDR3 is CASSQAGTNSPLHF. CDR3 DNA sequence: TGCGCCAGCAGCCAGGCTGGGACAAATTCACCCCTCCACTTT.

The CDR3 protein is CASSLGLYTYEQYF. For the CDR3, the DNA is TGTGCCAGCAGCTTAGGTCTGTATACCTACGAGCAGTACTTC. The chain recombines TRBV7-9 with TRBJ2-7; D not resolved. The length of the CDR3 is 14 residues. The germline CDR1 and CDR2 sequences are SEHNR and FQNEAQ (reference sequence). V was trimmed by 1 base and J by 2 bases, leaving 9 bases between them.

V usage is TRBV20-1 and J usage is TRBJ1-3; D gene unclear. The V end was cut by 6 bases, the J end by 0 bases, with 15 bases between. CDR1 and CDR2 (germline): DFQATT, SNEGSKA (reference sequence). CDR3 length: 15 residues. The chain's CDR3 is CSAGDVTNSGNTIYF. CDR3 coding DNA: TGCAGTGCGGGTGATGTCACCAACTCTGGAAACACCATATATTTT.

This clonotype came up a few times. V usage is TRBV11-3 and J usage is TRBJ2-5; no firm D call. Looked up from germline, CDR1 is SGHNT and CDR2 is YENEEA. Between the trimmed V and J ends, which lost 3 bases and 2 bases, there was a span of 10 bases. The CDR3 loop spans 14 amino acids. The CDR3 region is CASSFSGPQETQYF. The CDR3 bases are TGTGCCAGCAGCTTTTCCGGGCCGCAAGAGACCCAGTACTTC.

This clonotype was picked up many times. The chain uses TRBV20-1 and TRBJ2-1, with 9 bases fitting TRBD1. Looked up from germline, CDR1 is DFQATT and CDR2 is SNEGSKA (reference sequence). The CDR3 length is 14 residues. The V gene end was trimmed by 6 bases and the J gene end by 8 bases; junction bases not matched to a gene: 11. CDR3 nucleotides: TGCAGTGCCCAAACCGGGACAGGGCTCGATGAGCAGTTCTTC. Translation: CSAQTGTGLDEQFF.

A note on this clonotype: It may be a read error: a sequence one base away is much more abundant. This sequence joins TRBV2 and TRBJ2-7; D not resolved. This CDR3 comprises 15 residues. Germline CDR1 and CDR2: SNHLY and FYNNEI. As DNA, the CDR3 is TGTGCCAGCAGTCCATACCCCCTGAAAGATTACGAGCGGTACTTC. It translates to CASSPYPLKDYERYF.

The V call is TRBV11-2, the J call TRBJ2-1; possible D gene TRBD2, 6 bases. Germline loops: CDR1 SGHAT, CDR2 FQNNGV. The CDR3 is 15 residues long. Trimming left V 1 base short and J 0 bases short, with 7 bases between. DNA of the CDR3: TGTGCCAGCAGCTTAGCGGGAGTCTCCTACAATGAGCAGTTCTTC. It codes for CASSLAGVSYNEQFF.

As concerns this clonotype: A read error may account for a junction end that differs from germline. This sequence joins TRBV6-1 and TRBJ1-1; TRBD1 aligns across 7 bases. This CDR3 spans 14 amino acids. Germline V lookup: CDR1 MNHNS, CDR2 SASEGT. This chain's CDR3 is CACSKARQGTEAFF. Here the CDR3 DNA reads TGTGCCTGCAGTAAGGCGAGACAGGGCACTGAAGCTTTCTTT.

The CDR3 DNA sequence: TGTGCCAGTAGTATTACCTGGGGAAGAGGCACTGAAGCTTTCTTT. This sequence encodes CASSITWGRGTEAFF. The genes are TRBV19 and TRBJ1-1; D is uncertain. CDR3 size: 15 residues. The V and J ends lost 3 bases and 4 bases respectively, with 15 bases between them. The germline gives CDR1 LNHDA, CDR2 SQIVND (reference sequence).

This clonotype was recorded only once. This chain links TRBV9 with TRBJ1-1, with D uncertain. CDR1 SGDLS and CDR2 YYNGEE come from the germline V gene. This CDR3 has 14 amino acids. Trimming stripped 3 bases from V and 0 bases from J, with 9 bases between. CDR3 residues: CASSEDELNTEAFF. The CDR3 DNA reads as TGTGCCAGCAGCGAGGACGAGCTGAACACTGAAGCTTTCTTT. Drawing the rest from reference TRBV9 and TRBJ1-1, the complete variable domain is DSGVTQTPKHLITATGQRVTLRCSPRSGDLSVYWYQQSLDQGLQFLIQYYNGEERAKGNILERFSAQQFPDLHSELNLSSLELGDSALYFCASSEDELNTEAFFGQGTRLTVV.

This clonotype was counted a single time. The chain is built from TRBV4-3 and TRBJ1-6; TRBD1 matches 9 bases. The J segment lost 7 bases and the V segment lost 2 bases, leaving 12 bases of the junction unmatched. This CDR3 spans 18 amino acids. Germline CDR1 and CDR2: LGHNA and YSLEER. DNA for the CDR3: TGCGCCAGCAGCCAACTAGCGTCACAGGGGGCCAAGAATTCACCCCTCCACTTT. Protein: CASSQLASQGAKNSPLHF.

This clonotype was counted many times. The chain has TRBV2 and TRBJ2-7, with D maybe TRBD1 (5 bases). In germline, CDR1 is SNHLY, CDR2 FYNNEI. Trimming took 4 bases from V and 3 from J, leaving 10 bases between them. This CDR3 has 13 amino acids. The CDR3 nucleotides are TGTGCCAGCAGTGTAAGACAGTTCTACGAGCAGTACTTC. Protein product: CASSVRQFYEQYF.

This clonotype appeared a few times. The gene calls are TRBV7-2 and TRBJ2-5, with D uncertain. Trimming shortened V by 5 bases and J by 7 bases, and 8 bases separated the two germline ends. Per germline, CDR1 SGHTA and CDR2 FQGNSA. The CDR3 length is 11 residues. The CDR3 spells CASSRGGTQYF. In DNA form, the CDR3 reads TGTGCCAGCAGCCGAGGCGGGACCCAGTACTTC.